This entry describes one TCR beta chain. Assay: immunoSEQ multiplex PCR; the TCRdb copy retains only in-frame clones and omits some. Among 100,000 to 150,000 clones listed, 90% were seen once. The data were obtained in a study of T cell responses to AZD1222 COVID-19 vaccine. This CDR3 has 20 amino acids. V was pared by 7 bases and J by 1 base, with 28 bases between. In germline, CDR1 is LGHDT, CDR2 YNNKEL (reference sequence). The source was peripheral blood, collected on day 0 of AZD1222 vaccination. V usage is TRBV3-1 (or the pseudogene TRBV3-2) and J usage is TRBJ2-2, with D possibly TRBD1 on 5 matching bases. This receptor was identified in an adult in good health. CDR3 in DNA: TGTGCCAGCATCGCAGGGCAGTGGCCCACCCACCGCTTGAACACCGGGGAGCTGTTTTTT. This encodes CASIAGQWPTHRLNTGELFF.